The next 13 T cell receptor beta chains were all read from a single sample in a study of long-term antiretroviral therapy in people with HIV. Samples were assayed with immunoSEQ v3.0 at survey level. Sequencing was performed with immunoSEQ multiplex PCR; in TCRdb, only in-frame clones are kept and a portion is missing. The top ten hold about 8.3% of the sample, which has tens of thousands of clones, 80% to 90% seen once. This material consisted of unsorted PBMCs, taken 0.2 years before starting antiretroviral therapy. The receptors derive from a young man with HIV.

J is TRBJ1-3 and V is TRBV25-1, with no clear D. The V gene's germline CDR1 is MGHDK and CDR2 SYGVNS. The length of the CDR3 is 13 residues. V gave up 6 bases and J gave up 0 bases, with 6 bases separating them. The CDR3 DNA reads as TGTGCCAGCAGAAGTAGCTCTGGAAACACCATATATTTT. The encoded protein is CASRSSSGNTIYF.

Comments on this clone: The same CDR3 is also encoded by other DNA sequences in this sample. The V gene is TRBV7-8, the J gene TRBJ2-7; TRBD1 matches at 7 bases. The germline gives CDR1 SGHVS, CDR2 FQNEAQ. The CDR3 extends over 14 amino acids. V was pared by 1 base and J by 4 bases, with 4 bases of the junction left unmatched. DNA of the CDR3: TGTGCCAGCAGCTTAGGTTCAGGGGGTTACGAGCAGTACTTC. As protein: CASSLGSGGYEQYF.

This sequence joins TRBV7-9 and TRBJ1-1; D gene unclear. Trimming left V 6 bases short and J 5 bases short, with 7 bases between. Germline loops: CDR1 SEHNR, CDR2 FQNEAQ (reference sequence). The CDR3 consists of 11 residues. The CDR3 DNA is TGTGCCAGCAGTAGTAAAACTGAAGCTTTCTTT. Residues: CASSSKTEAFF.

The chain links TRBV5-4 to TRBJ1-1; no reliable D call. V lost 0 bases and J lost 1, with 7 bases in between. The CDR3 sequence is 14 residues long. The V gene's germline CDR1 is SGHNT and CDR2 YYREEE (reference sequence). The CDR3 region has the DNA TGTGCCAGCAGCTTGGACTTAGCGAACACTGAAGCTTTCTTT. It is translated as CASSLDLANTEAFF.

The CDR3 coding sequence is TGTGCCAGCAGGATCGGCCACTACGAGCAGTACTTC. This translates into CASRIGHYEQYF. The chain joins TRBV7-9 to TRBJ2-7; unclear D gene. Germline CDR1 reads SEHNR; CDR2 reads FQNEAQ (reference sequence). CDR3 length equals 12 residues. V lost 6 bases and J 3 bases, leaving 9 bases between the germline ends.

The V and J genes are TRBV6-6 and TRBJ2-3; TRBD2 agrees at 11 bases. CDR3 length: 15 residues. The trim removed 8 bases at V and 4 bases at J, leaving 8 bases unmatched. CDR1 is MNHNY and CDR2 is SVGAGI in the germline V gene (reference sequence). The CDR3 loop is CASHANSGGADTQYF. As DNA, the CDR3 is TGTGCCAGCCACGCAAATAGCGGGGGGGCAGATACGCAGTATTTT.

A single count supports this clone. V and J are TRBV6-6 and TRBJ1-4; no clear D. V was clipped by 5 bases and J by 8 bases, with 9 bases between them. The CDR3 covers 12 residues. CDR1 is MNHNY and CDR2 is SVGAGI in the germline V gene (reference sequence). The CDR3 here is CASSTLQEKLFF. The CDR3 coding sequence is TGTGCCAGCAGTACACTACAGGAAAAACTGTTTTTT.

V gene TRBV5-4 combines with J gene TRBJ2-2; D possibly corresponds to TRBD2 (6 bases). CDR1 and CDR2 from the germline V gene are SGHNT and YYREEE (reference sequence). The germline V and J ends were trimmed by 0 bases and 7 bases, with 13 bases remaining between them. The length of the CDR3 is 15 residues. CDR3 sequence (DNA): TGTGCCAGCAGCTTGGTTACTAGCCTTAGCGGGGAGCTGTTTTTT. Translation gives CASSLVTSLSGELFF.

This chain joins TRBV10-3 and TRBJ1-1; 10 bases are a match to TRBD1. With 1 base clipped from V and 3 bases from J, the junction kept 11 bases outside the gene matches. Germline V gene data show CDR1 as ENHRY and CDR2 as SYGVKD. The CDR3 is made up of 18 amino acids. CDR3 amino acids: CAISEFRTGGFIYTEAFF. For the CDR3, the DNA is TGTGCCATCAGTGAGTTTAGGACAGGGGGGTTCATTTACACTGAAGCTTTCTTT.

The chain recombines TRBV9 with TRBJ1-2, with D possibly TRBD1 on 6 matching bases. CDR1 is SGDLS and CDR2 is YYNGEE in the germline V gene. V gave up 0 bases and J gave up 7 bases, with 13 bases separating them. The CDR3 contains 14 residues. For the CDR3, the DNA is TGTGCCAGCAGCGTAGGGGGGGGCTTCGGTGGCTACACCTTC. Translated, it gives CASSVGGGFGGYTF. The entire variable domain, with the rest obtained from reference TRBV9 and TRBJ1-2, is as follows: DSGVTQTPKHLITATGQRVTLRCSPRSGDLSVYWYQQSLDQGLQFLIQYYNGEERAKGNILERFSAQQFPDLHSELNLSSLELGDSALYFCASSVGGGFGGYTFGSGTRLTVV.

V is TRBV5-4 and J is TRBJ2-2, with D possibly being TRBD1 or TRBD2 (5 bases each). This CDR3 is 15 amino acids long. The germline V gene has CDR1 SGHNT and CDR2 YYREEE (reference sequence). Trimming pared 4 bases from V and 0 bases from J, leaving 10 bases between. In DNA, the CDR3 is TGTGCCAGCAGCCGGTGGGGGACGAACACCGGGGAGCTGTTTTTT. Translating it yields CASSRWGTNTGELFF.

V usage is TRBV6-5 and J usage is TRBJ2-1; TRBD1 might be the D (6 bases). V lost 4 bases and J lost 6, with 10 bases in between. The CDR3 sequence is 13 residues long. Looked up from germline, CDR1 is MNHEY and CDR2 is SVGAGI. CDR3 nucleotides: TGTGCCAGCAGTTCCATGGGGGCCAATGAGCAGTTCTTC. Its protein product is CASSSMGANEQFF.

The chain couples TRBV20-1 to TRBJ1-4; no firm D call. Trimming removed 1 base from V and 7 bases from J, with 4 bases in between. This CDR3 region has 11 residues. Germline V gives CDR1 DFQATT, CDR2 SNEGSKA (reference sequence). As DNA, the CDR3 is TGCAGTGCTAGAGTTGGTGAAAAACTGTTTTTT. Amino acids: CSARVGEKLFF.